This T cell receptor beta chain was identified in a study of cytomegalovirus exposure and HLA in healthy donors. The PCR ran on 60 Vbeta and 13 Jbeta primers. Clones were sequenced by immunoSEQ multiplex PCR, and TCRdb holds only the in-frame ones, with some missing. The data hold 150,000 to 200,000 clones, with around 75% observed a single time. All the people who gave samples were healthy bone marrow donors. The sequenced sample consisted of PBMCs. This TCR was recovered from a human donor in good health.

The CDR3 is CASRQARNTEAFF. The CDR3 bases are TGTGCCAGCCGTCAGGCCAGGAACACTGAAGCTTTCTTT. V usage is TRBV2 and J usage is TRBJ1-1; D unresolved. V was pared by 8 bases and J by 1 base, with 11 bases between. CDR1 SNHLY and CDR2 FYNNEI come from the germline V gene. The CDR3 is 13 residues long.